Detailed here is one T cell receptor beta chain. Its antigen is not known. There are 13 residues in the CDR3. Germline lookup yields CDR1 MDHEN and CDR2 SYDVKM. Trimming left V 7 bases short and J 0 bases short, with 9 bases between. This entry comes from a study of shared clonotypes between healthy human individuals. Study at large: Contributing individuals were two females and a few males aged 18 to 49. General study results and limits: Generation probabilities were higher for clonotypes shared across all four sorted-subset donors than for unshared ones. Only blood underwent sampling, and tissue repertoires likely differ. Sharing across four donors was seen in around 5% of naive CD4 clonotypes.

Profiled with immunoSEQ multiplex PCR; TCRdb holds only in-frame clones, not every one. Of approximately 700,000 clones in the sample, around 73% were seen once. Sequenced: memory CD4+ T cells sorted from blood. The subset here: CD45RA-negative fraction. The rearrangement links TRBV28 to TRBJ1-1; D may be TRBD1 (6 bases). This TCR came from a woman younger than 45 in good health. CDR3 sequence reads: CASKRGLNTEAFF. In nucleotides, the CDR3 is TGTGCCAGCAAAAGGGGGTTGAACACTGAAGCTTTCTTT.